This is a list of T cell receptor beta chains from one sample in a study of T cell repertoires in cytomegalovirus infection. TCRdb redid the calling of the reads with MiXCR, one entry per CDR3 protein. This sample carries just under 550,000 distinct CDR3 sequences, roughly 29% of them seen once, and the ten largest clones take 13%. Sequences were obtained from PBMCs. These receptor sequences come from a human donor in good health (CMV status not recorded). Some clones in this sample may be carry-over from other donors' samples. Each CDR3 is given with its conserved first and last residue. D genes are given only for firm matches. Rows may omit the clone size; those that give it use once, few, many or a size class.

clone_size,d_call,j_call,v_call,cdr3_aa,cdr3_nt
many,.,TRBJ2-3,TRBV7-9,CASKETTDTQYF,TGTGCCAGCAAGGAGACCACAGATACGCAGTATTTT
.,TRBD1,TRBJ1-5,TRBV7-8,CASRAGGGGSNQPQHF,TGTGCCAGCAGAGCAGGGGGTGGTGGGAGCAATCAGCCCCAGCATTTT
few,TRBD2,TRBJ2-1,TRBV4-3,CASSQDWSGGQGEQFF,TGCGCCAGCAGCCAAGATTGGTCGGGAGGGCAGGGTGAGCAGTTCTTC
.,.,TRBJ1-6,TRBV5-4,CASSLEAGGDSPLHF,TGTGCCAGCAGCCTTGAGGCCGGAGGGGATTCACCCCTCCACTTT
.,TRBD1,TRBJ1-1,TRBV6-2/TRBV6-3,CASSSHDREVAEAFF,TGTGCCAGCAGCTCCCACGACAGGGAGGTCGCTGAAGCTTTCTTT
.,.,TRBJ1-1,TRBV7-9,CASSLDRAGAFF,TGTGCCAGCAGCTTAGACAGGGCGGGAGCTTTCTTT
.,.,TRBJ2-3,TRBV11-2,CASSPAWRSDTQYF,TGTGCCAGCAGCCCTGCCTGGAGGTCAGATACGCAGTATTTT
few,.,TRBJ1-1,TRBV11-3,CASSLNGQGLLMNTEAFF,TGTGCCAGCAGCTTAAATGGCCAGGGGCTCTTGATGAACACTGAAGCTTTCTTT
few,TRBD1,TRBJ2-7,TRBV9,CASSRDRGGSYEQYF,TGTGCCAGCAGCCGAGACAGGGGAGGCTCCTACGAGCAGTACTTC
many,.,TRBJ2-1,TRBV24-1,CATSDPREPGGSAYNEQFF,TGTGCCACCAGTGATCCAAGGGAACCCGGGGGTAGCGCCTACAATGAGCAGTTCTTC
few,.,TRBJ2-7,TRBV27,CASSPPPGPTSYEQYF,TGTGCCAGCAGTCCACCACCGGGACCGACAAGCTACGAGCAGTACTTC
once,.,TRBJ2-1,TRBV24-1,CATSERTGSPYNEQFF,TGTGCCACCAGTGAGCGCACAGGGAGTCCGTACAATGAGCAGTTCTTC
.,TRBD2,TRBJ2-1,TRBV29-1,CSVDGTSGRDEQFF,TGCAGCGTCGACGGGACTAGCGGGAGGGATGAGCAGTTCTTC
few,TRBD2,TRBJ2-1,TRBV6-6,CASSYSPTSGGSYNEQFF,TGTGCCAGCAGTTACTCTCCTACTAGCGGGGGCTCCTACAATGAGCAGTTCTTC
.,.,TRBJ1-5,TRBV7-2,CASSARGAGGRGTNQPQHF,TGTGCCAGCAGCGCCAGAGGGGCTGGGGGGCGCGGGACTAATCAGCCCCAGCATTTT
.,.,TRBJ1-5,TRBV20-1,CSAAKGSGQPQHF,TGCAGTGCCGCGAAAGGGTCGGGTCAGCCCCAGCATTTT
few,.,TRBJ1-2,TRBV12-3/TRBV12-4,CASSAALPTVKEGYTF,TGTGCCAGCAGTGCCGCCCTGCCGACAGTGAAGGAGGGCTACACCTTC
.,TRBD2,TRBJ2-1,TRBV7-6,CASSSGLAGAAEQFF,TGTGCCAGCAGCTCGGGACTAGCGGGAGCGGCTGAGCAGTTCTTC
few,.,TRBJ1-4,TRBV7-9,CASSLDTNEKLFF,TGTGCCAGCAGCTTAGATACGAATGAAAAACTGTTTTTT
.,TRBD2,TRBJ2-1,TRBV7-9,CASSLARLAGVDEQFF,TGTGCCAGCAGCTTAGCGAGACTAGCGGGAGTGGATGAGCAGTTCTTC
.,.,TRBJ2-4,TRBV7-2,CASSLFLDVKNIQYF,TGTGCCAGCAGCTTATTCCTAGACGTCAAAAACATTCAGTACTTC
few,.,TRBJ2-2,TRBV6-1,CATPMGAENTGELFF,TGTGCCACACCAATGGGGGCAGAAAACACCGGGGAGCTGTTTTTT